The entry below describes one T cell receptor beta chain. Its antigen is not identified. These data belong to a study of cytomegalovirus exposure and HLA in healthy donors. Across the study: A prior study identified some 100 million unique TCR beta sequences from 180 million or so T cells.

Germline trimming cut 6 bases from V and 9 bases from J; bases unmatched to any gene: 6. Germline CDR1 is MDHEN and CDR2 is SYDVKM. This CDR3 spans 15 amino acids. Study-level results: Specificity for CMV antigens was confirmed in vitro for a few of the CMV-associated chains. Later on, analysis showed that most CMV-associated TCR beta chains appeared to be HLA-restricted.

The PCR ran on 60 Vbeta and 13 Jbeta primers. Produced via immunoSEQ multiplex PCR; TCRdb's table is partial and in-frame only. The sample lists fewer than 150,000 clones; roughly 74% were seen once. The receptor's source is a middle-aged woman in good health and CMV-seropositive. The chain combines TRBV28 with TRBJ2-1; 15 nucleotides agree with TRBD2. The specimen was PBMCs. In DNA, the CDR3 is TGTGCCAGCAGCCCCGGACTAGCGGGAGGGGGTGAGCAGTTCTTC. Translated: CASSPGLAGGGEQFF.